The subject of this entry is one T cell receptor beta chain. This sample was included in a study of blood T cell repertoires in COVID-19. Overall study: Specimens from acute and convalescent COVID-19 originated in the United States, Italy and Spain. Sources were T cells, B-cell-depleted T cells, or PBMCs; the material itself was cDNA or gDNA.

Original handling: The assay estimated nucleated cells by amplifying reference gene primers. Profiling relied on immunoSEQ multiplex PCR, and the TCRdb table lists in-frame clones only, not all of them. D and trimming come from the DNA, and the V and J calls and clone size come from that table. The sample yields 25,000 to 30,000 clones, 84% seen once. This CDR3 spans 13 amino acids. Trimming pared 0 bases from V and 1 base from J, leaving 4 bases between. CDR1 is SGHTA, CDR2 FQGNSA, per germline. This sequence joins TRBV7-2 and TRBJ2-7; no reliable D call. The sequence was obtained from a man at least 80 years old with active COVID-19. Sequences were obtained from peripheral blood. The CDR3 DNA sequence: TGTGCCAGCAGCTTAGCGAGATCCTACGAGCAGTACTTC. Its protein is CASSLARSYEQYF.